This is a list of T cell receptor beta chains from one sample in a study of T-cell reconstitution after alpha-beta-depleted transplantation in children. Each CDR3 protein is one row after TCRdb ran MiXCR on the PCR reads. The repertoire has about 980,000 distinct CDR3 sequences, around 30% of them found once; the top ten carry approximately 30%. This specimen was PBMCs, mostly from graft donor cells, taken 360 days after TCRalphabeta/CD19-depleted stem cell transplant. All receptors come from a boy younger than two who had a stem cell transplant for SCID, so the T cells may come from the graft donor. The CDR3 runs from the conserved cysteine through the conserved F or W. The order of the fields is clone size, J gene, V gene, D gene, CDR3 protein, CDR3 DNA. A D gene is named only where the DNA matches it firmly. Size is omitted from some rows. Given values are once, few, many or a class for expanded clones.

. | TRBJ2-3 | TRBV5-1 | . | CASSATGSDTQYF | TGCGCCAGCAGCGCCACAGGGTCAGATACGCAGTATTTT
. | TRBJ2-7 | TRBV5-1 | . | CASSLDHGSDEQYF | TGCGCCAGCAGCTTGGATCACGGGTCCGACGAGCAGTACTTC
. | TRBJ2-7 | TRBV28 | . | CASSRGGGSTHEQYF | TGTGCCAGCTCCAGGGGAGGCGGAAGTACCCACGAGCAGTACTTC
. | TRBJ2-7 | TRBV7-9 | . | CASSLEGGDPYEQYF | TGTGCCAGCAGCTTAGAGGGGGGGGATCCCTACGAGCAGTACTTC
few | TRBJ2-1 | TRBV5-5 | . | CASSLGGPPEQFF | TGTGCCAGCAGTTTGGGGGGACCCCCAGAGCAGTTCTTC
. | TRBJ2-1 | TRBV5-1 | . | CASRITPIFSSYNEQFF | TGCGCCAGCAGGATCACTCCTATTTTCTCCTCCTACAATGAGCAGTTCTTC
. | TRBJ2-1 | TRBV28 | TRBD2 | CASSLAGEPYNEQFF | TGTGCCAGCAGTTTGGCGGGGGAGCCCTACAATGAGCAGTTCTTC
. | TRBJ1-2 | TRBV29-1 | . | CSVGGDWDGYTF | TGCAGCGTCGGCGGGGATTGGGATGGCTACACCTTC
. | TRBJ1-5 | TRBV11-2 | . | CASSLNLSNQPQHF | TGTGCCAGCAGCTTAAATTTAAGCAATCAGCCCCAGCATTTT
. | TRBJ2-7 | TRBV28 | TRBD1 | CASSPPGGTEPYEQYF | TGTGCCAGCAGTCCCCCCGGTGGGACAGAGCCCTACGAGCAGTACTTC
. | TRBJ2-7 | TRBV7-2 | TRBD2 | CASRKTSGGTYEQYF | TGTGCCAGCCGAAAGACTAGCGGGGGGACCTACGAGCAGTACTTC
few | TRBJ2-5 | TRBV10-3 | . | CAIRGGQETQYF | TGTGCCATCAGGGGGGGTCAAGAGACCCAGTACTTC
many | TRBJ2-1 | TRBV5-1 | . | CASSLALGARDNEQFF | TGCGCCAGCAGCTTGGCCTTAGGAGCCCGTGACAATGAGCAGTTCTTC
few | TRBJ2-7 | TRBV12-3/TRBV12-4 | . | CASSLGQAGRKQYF | TGTGCCAGCAGTTTAGGGCAGGCCGGCAGGAAGCAGTACTTC
few | TRBJ2-3 | TRBV20-1 | TRBD2 | CSARVGLAGSTDTQYF | TGCAGTGCTAGAGTGGGACTAGCGGGATCCACAGATACGCAGTATTTT
few | TRBJ2-5 | TRBV20-1 | TRBD2 | CSSPDPGLLTETQYF | TGCAGTTCCCCAGACCCGGGACTACTAACAGAGACCCAGTACTTC
. | TRBJ2-3 | TRBV20-1 | TRBD2 | CSASRRTSGGLSTDTQYF | TGCAGTGCTAGCCGCCGGACTAGCGGGGGTCTCAGCACAGATACGCAGTATTTT
. | TRBJ1-3 | TRBV5-1 | . | CASSPDWGAGNTIYF | TGCGCCAGCAGCCCAGATTGGGGGGCTGGAAACACCATATATTTT
. | TRBJ2-7 | TRBV20-1 | . | CSANREVSYEQYF | TGCAGTGCGAACAGGGAAGTCTCCTACGAGCAGTACTTC
. | TRBJ2-1 | TRBV4-2 | . | CASSQSGVSYNEQFF | TGTGCCAGCAGCCAGTCCGGGGTGTCCTACAATGAGCAGTTCTTC
few | TRBJ1-1 | TRBV3-1 | . | CASSQDRGRGTEAFF | TGTGCCAGCAGCCAAGATCGGGGGAGGGGTACTGAAGCTTTCTTT
few | TRBJ1-1 | TRBV20-1 | . | CSATHNTEAFF | TGCAGTGCTACACATAACACTGAAGCTTTCTTT
once | TRBJ2-1 | TRBV2 | TRBD2 | CASSLLAGGLFEQFF | TGTGCCAGCAGTCTACTAGCGGGGGGCCTCTTTGAGCAGTTCTTC
. | TRBJ1-5 | TRBV7-9 | . | CASSPLPDQPQHF | TGTGCCAGCAGCCCCCTACCAGATCAGCCCCAGCATTTT
few | TRBJ1-1 | TRBV5-5 | TRBD1 | CASSSRQGPLRDEAFF | TGTGCCAGCAGCTCCAGACAGGGCCCCCTTAGAGATGAAGCTTTCTTT
. | TRBJ2-5 | TRBV3-1 | TRBD2 | CASSQVLATETQYF | TGTGCCAGCAGCCAAGTACTAGCGACGGAGACCCAGTACTTC
. | TRBJ2-4 | TRBV4-1 | TRBD1 | CASSQEGVETGKKYF | TGCGCCAGCAGCCAAGAGGGAGTGGAGACAGGGAAAAAGTACTTC
. | TRBJ2-7 | TRBV11-3 | . | CASSLVLTYEQYF | TGTGCCAGCAGCTTAGTTCTTACCTACGAGCAGTACTTC
many | TRBJ2-7 | TRBV12-3/TRBV12-4 | . | CASSLHRYEQYF | TGTGCCAGCAGTTTACACCGCTACGAGCAGTACTTC
. | TRBJ1-6 | TRBV12-3/TRBV12-4 | TRBD1 | CASTRQGPLHF | TGTGCCAGCACCCGACAGGGACCCCTCCACTTT
few | TRBJ2-2 | TRBV10-3 | . | CATRPAGDTGELFF | TGTGCCACCCGACCGGCAGGGGATACCGGGGAGCTGTTTTTT
few | TRBJ1-1 | TRBV6-1 | TRBD1 | CASSPVPGQGAGEAFF | TGTGCCAGCAGCCCCGTCCCCGGACAGGGGGCAGGTGAAGCTTTCTTT
. | TRBJ2-7 | TRBV28 | . | CASSFRLHYEQYF | TGTGCCAGCAGTTTTCGCCTGCACTACGAGCAGTACTTC
. | TRBJ2-1 | TRBV5-1 | TRBD2 | CASSVTSGYNEQFF | TGCGCCAGCAGCGTGACTAGCGGGTACAATGAGCAGTTCTTC
few | TRBJ2-2 | TRBV27 | . | CASSPPRLISPGELFF | TGTGCCAGCAGCCCACCTAGATTGATCAGCCCCGGGGAGCTGTTTTTT
. | TRBJ2-3 | TRBV18 | TRBD2 | CASSPSPSGGTDTQYF | TGTGCCAGCTCACCAAGCCCTAGCGGGGGCACAGATACGCAGTATTTT
few | TRBJ2-7 | TRBV18 | TRBD1 | CASSPRGQGDEQYF | TGTGCCAGCTCACCTCGAGGACAGGGCGACGAGCAGTACTTC
few | TRBJ1-5 | TRBV20-1 | TRBD1 | CSARDQGAYNQPQHF | TGCAGTGCTAGAGATCAGGGGGCTTACAATCAGCCCCAGCATTTT
few | TRBJ2-7 | TRBV20-1 | . | CSVRRDPRYEQYF | TGCAGTGTTAGGAGGGACCCTCGCTACGAGCAGTACTTC
few | TRBJ2-2 | TRBV6-5 | . | CASRWGGQGMNTGELFF | TGTGCCAGCAGGTGGGGGGGGCAGGGGATGAACACCGGGGAGCTGTTTTTT
. | TRBJ1-2 | TRBV3-1 | . | CASSQGLGNLYGYTF | TGTGCCAGCAGCCAAGGGTTAGGGAACCTCTATGGCTACACCTTC
few | TRBJ1-3 | TRBV6-2/TRBV6-3 | . | CASRQTGSSGNTIYF | TGTGCCAGCAGACAGACGGGAAGCTCTGGAAACACCATATATTTT
. | TRBJ1-2 | TRBV3-1 | . | CASSQVGGGLSYTF | TGTGCCAGCAGCCAAGTAGGGGGGGGATTAAGCTACACCTTC
. | TRBJ1-5 | TRBV12-3/TRBV12-4 | . | CASSFRGSVYSNQPQHF | TGTGCCAGCAGTTTTCGGGGGTCGGTTTATAGCAATCAGCCCCAGCATTTT
. | TRBJ2-3 | TRBV7-2 | TRBD2 | CATLAGDTQYF | TGTGCCACCCTAGCGGGGGATACGCAGTATTTT
. | TRBJ1-5 | TRBV12-3/TRBV12-4 | TRBD1 | CASSSGQNNQPQHF | TGTGCCAGCAGTTCGGGACAGAACAATCAGCCCCAGCATTTT